This TCR beta chain was profiled in a study of shared clonotypes between healthy human individuals. Study overall: Each donor's CD4 naive and CD4 memory cells filled three plates apiece, CD8 naive two, and CD8 memory one. Study-level findings and limits: The represented genetic and exposure-history diversity was limited by the small number of donors. Relative to memory subsets, naive subsets generally showed larger estimated richness.

Assay: immunoSEQ multiplex PCR; the TCRdb copy retains only in-frame clones and omits some. Counted here are 650,000 to 800,000 clones, around 70% occurring once; the ten biggest clones make up 1.8%. Germline CDR1 reads MDHEN; CDR2 reads SYDVKM. V lost 6 bases to trimming and J lost 1 base, with 18 bases between them. CDR3 size: 16 residues. Worth noting for this clone: Its antigen is not identified.

V is TRBV28 and J is TRBJ2-5; D assignment may be TRBD1 or TRBD2 (5 bases each). This TCR was recovered from a woman aged 25 to 39 in good health. Sample: memory CD4+ T cells sorted from blood. Described subset: CD45RA-negative fraction. For the CDR3, the DNA is TGTGCCAGCAGCAACCAAAGAGGGGAGTTCCAAGAGACCCAGTACTTC. As protein: CASSNQRGEFQETQYF.